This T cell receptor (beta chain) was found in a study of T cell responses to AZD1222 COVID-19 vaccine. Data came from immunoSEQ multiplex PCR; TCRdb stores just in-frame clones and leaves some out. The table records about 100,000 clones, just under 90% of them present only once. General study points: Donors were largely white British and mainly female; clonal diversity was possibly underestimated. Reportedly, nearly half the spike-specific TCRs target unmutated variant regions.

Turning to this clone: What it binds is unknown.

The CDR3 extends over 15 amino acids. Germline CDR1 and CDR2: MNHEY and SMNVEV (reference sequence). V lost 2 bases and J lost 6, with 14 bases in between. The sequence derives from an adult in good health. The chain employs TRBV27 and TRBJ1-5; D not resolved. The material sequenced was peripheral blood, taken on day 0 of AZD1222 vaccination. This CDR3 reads CASSLDHSFSQPQHF. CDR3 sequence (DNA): TGTGCCAGCAGTTTAGATCACAGTTTCTCTCAGCCCCAGCATTTT.